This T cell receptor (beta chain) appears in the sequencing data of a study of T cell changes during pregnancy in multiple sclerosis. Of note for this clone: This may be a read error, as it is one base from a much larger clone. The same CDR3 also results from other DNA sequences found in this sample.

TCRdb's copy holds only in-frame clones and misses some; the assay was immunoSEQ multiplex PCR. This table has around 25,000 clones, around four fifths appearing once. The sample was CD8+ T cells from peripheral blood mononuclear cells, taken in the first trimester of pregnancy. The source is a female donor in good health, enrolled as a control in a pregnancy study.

CDR3 in amino acids: CASSELAGGQETQYF. CDR3 coding DNA: TGTGCCAGCAGTGAACTAGCGGGAGGGCAAGAGACCCAGTACTTC. V gene TRBV6-1 combines with J gene TRBJ2-5; TRBD2 matches at 12 bases. The CDR3 is 15 residues long. With V trimmed by 2 bases and J by 2 bases, 0 bases remained unmatched. Looked up from germline, CDR1 is MNHNS and CDR2 is SASEGT.